This TCR beta chain was retrieved from a study of graft-versus-host responses after intestinal transplantation. Study as a whole: Anti-thymocyte globulin was used for induction in all recipients, who then took tacrolimus and steroids for around 3 years.

This clone is categorized as medium-sized. Trimming cost V 1 base and J 1 base, with 10 bases left between them. Germline CDR1 LNHDA, CDR2 SQIVND (reference sequence). The CDR3 runs to 15 residues. Profiling relied on immunoSEQ multiplex PCR, and the TCRdb table lists in-frame clones only, not all of them. The sample contains roughly 14,000 clones, more than 30% of which appear only once. Overall study results and limits: There was an association between peak levels of circulating GvH clones and early post-transplant HvG declines. GvH clones surfaced in recipient marrow, some emerging earlier in ileum or blood.

CFSE-labeled responder cells (about 200,000) were plated with about 200,000 irradiated, violet-dye-labeled stimulator cells. CFSE-low proliferating responders, CD3+CD4+ and CD3+CD8+, were sorted post-reaction. The sample in question was alloreactive CD8+ T cells from a mixed lymphocyte reaction culture, obtained before intestinal transplant. This sample's subset: CFSE-low proliferating T cells sorted from roughly 6-day pre-transplant mixed lymphocyte reaction (GvH or HvG direction). The chain joins TRBV19 to TRBJ1-1, with D hard to call. This receptor was taken from a human patient who received an intestinal transplant. CDR3 in amino acids: CASSIGQGPNTEAFF. CDR3 nucleotide sequence: TGTGCCAGTAGTATAGGCCAAGGACCGAACACTGAAGCTTTCTTT.